This TCR beta chain derives from a study of control samples from healthy donors and cancer patients. Only in-frame clones appear in the TCRdb table, and some are missing; sequencing was by immunoSEQ multiplex PCR. The sample consists of about 250,000 clones, over 75% of them appearing once. Sequenced input: PBMCs. The origin of this receptor is a woman aged 55-69 years with lung cancer.

The DNA of the CDR3 is TGTGCCAGCAGTTATAACTACGAGCAGTACTTC. Translation: CASSYNYEQYF. The rearrangement joins TRBV6-2 or TRBV6-3 to TRBJ2-7; D unclear. The germline gives CDR1 MNHEY, CDR2 SVGEGT. V shed 3 bases and J shed 3 bases, with 3 bases lying between them. The CDR3 is 11 residues long.